This T cell receptor (beta chain) was captured by sequencing in a study of breast tumors, draining lymph nodes, adjacent tissues. Findings and limits, study-wide: Luminal-like breast cancer showed significantly greater tumor-nontumor repertoire similarity than basal-like breast cancer did. The lymph node origin of tumor T cells was framed as consistent with a hypothesis, not demonstrated. Findings are consistent with lymph node origin and intratumoral expansion of most tumor T cells. Compared with lymph nodes, tumors were less diverse; compared with nontumor tissue, more.

TCRdb used MiXCR to reprocess the multiplex PCR reads, holding one entry per CDR3 protein. There are some 200,000 distinct CDR3 sequences in the sample; approximately 33% occur only once, and around 4.5% lies in the top ten. A note on this clonotype: Its specificity is unknown.

Breast cancer patients provided tissue from their axillary draining lymph nodes. Germline V CDR1 and CDR2: MNHNS, SASEGT. The V segment lost 6 bases and the J segment 3 bases; nucleotides outside the gene matches: 13. The CDR3 has 16 amino acids. The sequence was collected from a female donor with breast cancer. Some clones in this sample may be carry-over from other donors' samples. The V call is TRBV6-1, the J call TRBJ1-2, with 7 bases fitting TRBD1. Sequencing was performed on axillary lymph node tissue. The chain's CDR3 is CASRRDRALPYYGYTF. The CDR3 bases are TGTGCCAGCAGGCGAGACAGGGCCCTTCCCTACTATGGCTACACCTTC.